Included here is one T cell receptor beta chain sequence, with context. Antigen unknown. Reverse transcribing all isolated RNA meant expressed TCRB transcripts were sequenced. Here immunoSEQ multiplex PCR was the method, and the copy in TCRdb shows in-frame clones only, minus some. The sample gives hundreds of thousands of clones, around 15% of which show up once; 0.022% is in the top ten. The data derive from a study of beta chain features in type 1 diabetes. Study-level findings and limits: Moderately but significantly shorter TCRB CDR3s were found in Type 1 diabetes patients in all four CD4+ subsets. For type 1 diabetes patients, VDJ junctions showed fewer insertions and more deletions.

With 1 base removed from V and 0 bases from J, the gap between germline ends came to 11 bases. Germline CDR1 MGHRA, CDR2 YSYEKL. This CDR3 is 16 amino acids long. The rearrangement links TRBV4-1 to TRBJ2-3; a possible D gene is TRBD1 (6 bases). Sequencing used naive CD4+ T cells from blood. The origin of this receptor is a man younger than 35 with type 1 diabetes. CDR3: CASSQVRQGSTDTQYF. CDR3 bases: TGCGCCAGCAGCCAAGTGAGGCAGGGGAGCACAGATACGCAGTATTTT.